Reported below is one T cell receptor beta chain. Its antigen is still unknown. The sample belongs to a study of regulatory dendritic cells for organ transplantation. General study points: The most alloreactive TCR clonotypes were found in resting memory CD8+ cells.

Germline lookup yields CDR1 MGHDK and CDR2 SYGVNS. Trimming pared 4 bases from V and 0 bases from J, leaving 5 bases between. The CDR3 covers 13 residues. Data came from immunoSEQ multiplex PCR; TCRdb stores just in-frame clones and leaves some out. Among 15,000 to 20,000 clones listed, around 79% were seen once. Sorted subsets were CFSE-labeled and cultured approximately 5 days with allogeneic dendritic cells. Memory T cells were CD45RO+, naive were CD45RA+, sorted by FACS. Sequenced: memory CD4+ T cells from blood cultured with regulatory dendritic cells. As for subset: CD45RO+ memory T cells. This chain connects TRBV25-1 to TRBJ2-3; the D gene could be TRBD1 or TRBD2 (5 bases each). This clonotype originated in a human donor in good health. In DNA, the CDR3 is TGTGCCAGCAGTGGGGACAGCACAGATACGCAGTATTTT. It yields the protein CASSGDSTDTQYF.